Included here is one T cell receptor (beta chain) sequence, with context. The target of this receptor is not known. Base qualities are not at hand, and no much larger clone is one base apart. Each collaborating institution followed its own protocols to collect whole blood in K2EDTA tubes. For TCRbeta analysis, collaborators shipped samples as frozen whole blood, isolated PBMCs, or DNA extracted from either of those sample types. TCRbeta CDR3 regions were amplified from genomic DNA by means of the immunoSEQ Assay, a bias-controlled multiplex PCR. Per the source publication's procedure: The number of nucleated cells in each sample was estimated from the amplification of reference gene primers within the assay. To quantify the absolute abundance of each unique TCRbeta CDR3 rearrangement, sequence reads were collapsed and filtered. Productive Simpson clonality was computed per sample as the square root of Simpson's diversity index over productive rearrangements. TCRdb took over this immuneACCESS table, retaining in-frame rearrangements with V and J assigned. Such tables are incomplete; in checked studies, under half of the missing clones stem from an unresolved V gene, and the remainder is unexplained. V, J and clone size were drawn from that table, and D and trimming were deduced from the DNA. In this sample the table shows roughly 40,000 clones, approximately 92% of which occur a single time. The ten most abundant clones make up 8.5% to 10% of the sample.

The data stem from a study of blood T cell repertoires in COVID-19 (dated by TCRdb to the early 2020s). Background on the whole study: Collaborator samples came from the United States, Italy and Spain and covered acute and convalescent phases of COVID-19. The repertoires were released in a freely available public database meant as a resource for research on the immune response to SARS-CoV-2. The prospective study material was composed of cDNA or gDNA derived from T cells, B-cell-depleted T cells, or PBMCs. Sample metadata almost always included a de-identified subject ID, COVID-19 status, age in years and sex. HLA class I and class II types, where available, came from metadata supplied by the sample provider rather than from assay-based typing. The samples were drawn from the first 160 participants of the ongoing ImmuneRACE study and from 1,254 subjects provided by 6 global collaborators. Deeply sampled blood TCRbeta repertoires from subjects exposed to, actively infected with, or recovered from COVID-19 were included in the dataset.

Here V drops 4 bases and J drops 6 bases, and the junction holds 8 bases not matched to any gene. According to the germline V gene (reference sequence), CDR1 reads SGHAT and CDR2 reads FQDESV. The CDR3 runs 14 amino acids, cysteine and phenylalanine included. This entry keeps only the CDR3 DNA: 42 bases, framed from base 1. The research as a whole found: The quantity of clinical and demographic metadata differed by source and by participant and was supplied without curation.

The clonotype was recovered from a man in his thirties or forties with active or convalescent COVID-19. Specimen: peripheral blood. The chain links TRBV11-1 with TRBJ1-2; 7 bases in the middle match TRBD1. The CDR3 protein sequence reads: CASSSLKGANGYTF. The DNA is TGTGCCAGCAGCTCCCTGAAGGGGGCGAATGGCTACACCTTC.